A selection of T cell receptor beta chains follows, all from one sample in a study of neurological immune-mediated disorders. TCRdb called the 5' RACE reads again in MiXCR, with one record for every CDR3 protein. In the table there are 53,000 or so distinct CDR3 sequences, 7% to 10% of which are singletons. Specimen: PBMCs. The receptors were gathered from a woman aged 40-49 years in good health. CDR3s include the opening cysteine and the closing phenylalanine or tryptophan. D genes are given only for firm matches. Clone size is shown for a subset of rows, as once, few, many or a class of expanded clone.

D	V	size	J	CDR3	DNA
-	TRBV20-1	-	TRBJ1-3	CSAGGTHGNTIYF	TGCAGTGCTGGTGGGACACACGGAAACACCATATATTTT
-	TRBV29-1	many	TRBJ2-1	CSVGNYGQRYNEQFF	TGCAGCGTCGGAAACTACGGACAAAGGTACAATGAGCAGTTCTTC
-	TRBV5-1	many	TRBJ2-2	CASRWGLSEKGELFF	TGCGCCAGCCGTTGGGGCCTTAGCGAAAAGGGGGAGCTGTTTTTT
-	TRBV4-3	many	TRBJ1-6	CASSRVGFNSPLHF	TGCGCCAGCAGCCGGGTCGGGTTCAATTCACCCCTCCACTTT
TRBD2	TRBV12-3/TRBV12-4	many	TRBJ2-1	CASRYRTSGGHNEQFF	TGTGCCAGCAGATACCGGACTAGCGGGGGGCACAATGAGCAGTTCTTC
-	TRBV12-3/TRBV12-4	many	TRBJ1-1	CASSFWGAEAFF	TGTGCCAGCAGTTTCTGGGGAGCCGAAGCTTTCTTT
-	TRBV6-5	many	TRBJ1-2	CASSYSVTEANYGYTF	TGTGCCAGCAGTTACTCGGTCACGGAAGCTAACTATGGCTACACCTTC
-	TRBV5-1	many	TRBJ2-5	CASSSGLGETQYF	TGCGCCAGCAGCTCAGGACTGGGAGAGACCCAGTACTTC
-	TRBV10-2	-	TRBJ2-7	CASSKPSRTYEQYF	TGCGCCAGCAGCAAGCCTAGCCGGACCTACGAGCAGTACTTC
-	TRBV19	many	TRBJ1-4	CASSIAARGEKLFF	TGTGCCAGTAGTATAGCCGCCCGAGGTGAAAAACTGTTTTTT
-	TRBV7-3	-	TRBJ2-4	CASSLGTGDIQYF	TGTGCCAGCAGCTTAGGCACTGGGGACATTCAGTACTTC
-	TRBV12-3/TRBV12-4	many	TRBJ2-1	CASSLALIGNEQFF	TGTGCCAGCAGTTTAGCGCTAATAGGGAATGAGCAGTTCTTC
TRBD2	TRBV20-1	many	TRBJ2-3	CSAKIPGGAFADTQYF	TGCAGTGCTAAAATACCCGGGGGGGCTTTCGCAGATACGCAGTATTTT
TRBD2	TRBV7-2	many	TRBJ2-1	CASSFREEAYNEQFF	TGTGCCAGCAGCTTTCGGGAGGAGGCCTACAATGAGCAGTTCTTC
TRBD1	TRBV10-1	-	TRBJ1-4	CASSEAGGTLGKLFF	TGCGCCAGCAGTGAGGCAGGGGGTACCCTCGGAAAACTGTTTTTT
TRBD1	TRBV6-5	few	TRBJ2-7	CASRRDRTSYEQYF	TGTGCCAGCAGAAGGGACAGGACATCCTACGAGCAGTACTTC
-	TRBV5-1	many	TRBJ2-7	CASSLIGDSRYF	TGCGCCAGCAGCTTGATCGGGGACTCTCGGTACTTC
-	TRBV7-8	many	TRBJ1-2	CASSEPRRRGDYGYTF	TGTGCCAGCAGCGAACCCCGCCGGCGGGGGGACTATGGCTACACCTTC
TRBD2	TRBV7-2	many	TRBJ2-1	CASSSGTSGRYGFF	TGTGCCAGCAGCTCCGGGACTAGCGGGAGGTATGGGTTCTTC
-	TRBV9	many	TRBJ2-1	CASSGKRNNEQFF	TGTGCCAGCAGCGGGAAAAGAAACAATGAGCAGTTCTTC
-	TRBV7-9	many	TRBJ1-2	CASSFGDSNYGYTF	TGTGCCAGCAGCTTCGGGGACTCTAACTATGGCTACACCTTC
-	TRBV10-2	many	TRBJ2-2	CASSSPNLGGELFF	TGCGCCAGCAGCTCCCCTAACTTAGGCGGGGAGCTGTTTTTT
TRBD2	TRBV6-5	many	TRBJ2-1	CASSPYEREVYNEQFF	TGTGCCAGCAGTCCCTATGAGCGGGAGGTATACAATGAGCAGTTCTTC
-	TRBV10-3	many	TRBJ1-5	CAMGKGGDNSNQPQHF	TGTGCCATGGGGAAGGGGGGTGATAATAGCAATCAGCCCCAGCATTTT
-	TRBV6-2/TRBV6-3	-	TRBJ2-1	CASRRDNEQFF	TGTGCCAGCAGACGGGACAATGAGCAGTTCTTC
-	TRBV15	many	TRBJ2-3	CATSRDSDTQYF	TGTGCCACCAGCAGAGATTCAGATACGCAGTATTTT
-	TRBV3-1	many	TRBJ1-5	CASSQPNQPQHF	TGTGCCAGCAGCCAACCCAATCAGCCCCAGCATTTT
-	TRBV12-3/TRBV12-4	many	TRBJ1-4	CASSLRAGYNEKLFF	TGTGCCAGCAGTTTAAGAGCAGGGTATAATGAAAAACTGTTTTTT
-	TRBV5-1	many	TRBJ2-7	CASPRNHEQYF	TGCGCCAGCCCCCGCAACCACGAGCAGTACTTC
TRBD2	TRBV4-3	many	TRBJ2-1	CASSQDNSGGNNEQFF	TGCGCCAGCAGCCAAGATAACAGCGGGGGTAACAATGAGCAGTTCTTC
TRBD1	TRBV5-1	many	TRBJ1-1	CASSSGQGSGRNTEAFF	TGCGCCAGCAGCTCGGGACAGGGGAGCGGGAGGAACACTGAAGCTTTCTTT
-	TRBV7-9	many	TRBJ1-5	CASSSFLDRDQPQHF	TGTGCCAGCAGCTCCTTCTTGGACCGCGATCAGCCCCAGCATTTT
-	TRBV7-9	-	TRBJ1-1	CASSPKSRQLNTEAFF	TGTGCCAGCAGCCCTAAGTCTCGACAGCTGAACACTGAAGCTTTCTTT
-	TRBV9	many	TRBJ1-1	CASSKDPARDTEAFF	TGTGCCAGCAGCAAAGACCCTGCTCGGGACACTGAAGCTTTCTTT
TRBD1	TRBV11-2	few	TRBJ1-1	CASSADRGSEAFF	TGTGCCAGCAGCGCGGACAGGGGCTCTGAAGCTTTCTTT
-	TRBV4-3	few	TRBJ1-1	CARSQEFQPEMYTEAFF	TGCGCAAGGAGCCAAGAATTTCAGCCAGAAATGTACACTGAAGCTTTCTTT
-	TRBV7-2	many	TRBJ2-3	CASSGGRRDTQYF	TGTGCCAGCAGCGGTGGGAGGAGAGATACGCAGTATTTT
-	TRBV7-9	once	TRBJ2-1	CVSSFGTGEQFF	TGTGTCAGCAGCTTCGGGACCGGTGAGCAGTTCTTC
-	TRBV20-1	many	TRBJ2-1	CSAFPGTQIRNEQFF	TGCAGTGCCTTCCCCGGGACTCAGATTCGGAATGAGCAGTTCTTC
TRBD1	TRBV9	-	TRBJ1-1	CASSELQGKGTEAFF	TGTGCCAGCAGCGAATTACAGGGGAAAGGCACTGAAGCTTTCTTT
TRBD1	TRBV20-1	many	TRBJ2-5	CSATDRGRGVKETQYF	TGCAGTGCTACCGACAGGGGGCGCGGCGTTAAAGAGACCCAGTACTTC
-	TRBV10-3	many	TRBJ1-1	CAISETKGVTEAFF	TGTGCCATCAGTGAAACAAAGGGGGTCACTGAAGCTTTCTTT
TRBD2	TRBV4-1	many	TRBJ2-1	CASSPSGLAGGSLNEQFF	TGCGCCAGCAGCCCATCGGGACTAGCGGGGGGGTCGCTGAATGAGCAGTTCTTC
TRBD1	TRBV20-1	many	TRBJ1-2	CSASGTGGSYGYTF	TGCAGTGCTAGCGGGACAGGGGGCAGCTATGGCTACACCTTC
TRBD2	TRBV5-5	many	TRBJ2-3	CASSSGLGRTDTQYF	TGTGCCAGCAGCTCGGGACTAGGTCGTACGGATACGCAGTATTTT
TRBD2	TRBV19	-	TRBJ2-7	CASKASGASYEQYF	TGTGCCAGTAAGGCTAGCGGGGCCTCCTACGAGCAGTACTTC